Following are 20 T cell receptor beta chains from one sample sequenced in a study of blood T cell repertoires in COVID-19. Profiling relied on immunoSEQ multiplex PCR, and the TCRdb table lists in-frame clones only, not all of them. The sample gives roughly 330,000 clones, roughly 86% of which show up once; about 5.7% is in the top ten. Sequenced material: PBMCs or T cells enriched from blood (not recorded which). These receptors all stem from a woman aged 25 to 39 who had recovered from COVID-19.

This clone has more than one count but fewer than ten. V usage is TRBV2 and J usage is TRBJ1-5; possible D gene TRBD1, 6 bases. The CDR3 totals 16 residues. V was clipped by 6 bases and J by 4 bases, with 19 bases between them. Germline CDR1 and CDR2: SNHLY and FYNNEI. CDR3 in amino acids: CASSETGQNINQPQHF. CDR3 bases: TGTGCCAGCAGCGAAACGGGACAAAACATAAATCAGCCCCAGCATTTT. Using reference TRBV2 and TRBJ1-5 for the parts outside the CDR3, the full variable domain is EPEVTQTPSHQVTQMGQEVILRCVPISNHLYFYWYRQILGQKVEFLVSFYNNEISEKSEIFDDQFSVERPDGSNFTLKIRSTKLEDSAMYFCASSETGQNINQPQHFGDGTRLSIL.

CDR3 sequence: CASGEPRWGRTNYGYTF. Here the CDR3 DNA reads TGCGCCAGCGGCGAACCCCGCTGGGGCAGAACTAACTATGGCTACACCTTC. The rearrangement links TRBV5-1 to TRBJ1-2; D is possibly TRBD1 (5 bases). V was cut by 7 bases and J by 0 bases, with 22 bases left in between. CDR3 length: 17 amino acids. The germline V gene has CDR1 SGHRS and CDR2 YFSETQ.

The rearrangement links TRBV2 to TRBJ1-2; a possible D gene is TRBD1 (6 bases). CDR3 size: 16 residues. Germline V CDR1 and CDR2: SNHLY, FYNNEI. V was cut by 2 bases and J by 0 bases, with 13 bases left in between. The DNA of the CDR3 is TGTGCCAGCAGTGAATCTAACAGGGCCGCTAACTATGGCTACACCTTC. It encodes CASSESNRAANYGYTF.

The chain carries TRBV9 and TRBJ1-5; tentative D call: TRBD1 (5 bases). The CDR3 loop spans 13 amino acids. Germline lookup yields CDR1 SGDLS and CDR2 YYNGEE. The V gene lost 4 bases and the J gene lost 9 bases, with 14 bases spanning the gap. DNA of the CDR3: TGTGCCAGCAGCCCCTCAGGGCAATGGCCCCAGCATTTT. It specifies CASSPSGQWPQHF. Based on the CDR3 plus reference TRBV9 and TRBJ1-5, the full variable domain is DSGVTQTPKHLITATGQRVTLRCSPRSGDLSVYWYQQSLDQGLQFLIQYYNGEERAKGNILERFSAQQFPDLHSELNLSSLELGDSALYFCASSPSGQWPQHFGDGTRLSIL.

The chain couples TRBV5-1 to TRBJ1-1, with D tentatively TRBD1 (5 bases). The V gene's germline CDR1 is SGHRS and CDR2 YFSETQ. Trimming pared 0 bases from V and 4 bases from J, leaving 10 bases between. This CDR3 is 14 amino acids long. The CDR3 nucleotides are TGCGCCAGCAGCTTGGGGGACTTGGGCACTGAAGCTTTCTTT. Its translation: CASSLGDLGTEAFF.

This clone was counted only a few times. The J gene is TRBJ1-5, the V gene TRBV19, with 10 bases matching TRBD1. CDR1 and CDR2 (germline): LNHDA, SQIVND (reference sequence). This CDR3 is built from 17 residues. V lost 4 bases and J lost 6; bases outside the gene matches: 12. In nucleotides, the CDR3 is TGTGCCAGTAGTAGACTAGACAGGGGGCGAACGCGTCAGCCCCAGCATTTT. Translation gives CASSRLDRGRTRQPQHF.

The rearrangement uses TRBV6-5 and TRBJ1-2; a possible D gene is TRBD1 (6 bases). Trimming cost V 5 bases and J 7 bases, with 17 bases left between them. Germline loops: CDR1 MNHEY, CDR2 SVGAGI. This CDR3 is 14 amino acids long. DNA of the CDR3: TGTGCCAGCAGTCCCGGAAGGGCCAGGGGTGGCTACACCTTC. Translated, it gives CASSPGRARGGYTF.

The rearrangement uses TRBV3-1 (or the pseudogene TRBV3-2) and TRBJ2-7; D call uncertain. CDR3 length: 12 residues. In germline, CDR1 is LGHDT, CDR2 YNNKEL (reference sequence). V was pared by 3 bases and J by 6 bases, with 9 bases between. The CDR3 region is CASSQLAGEQYF. The DNA for the CDR3 is TGTGCCAGCAGCCAGCTTGCCGGCGAGCAGTACTTC.

V usage is TRBV7-9 and J usage is TRBJ2-1, with a tentative D call TRBD1 (5 bases). The CDR3 is 16 residues long. Trimming pared 5 bases from V and 3 bases from J, leaving 17 bases between. Germline lookup yields CDR1 SEHNR and CDR2 FQNEAQ (reference sequence). The CDR3 spells CASSHPPRQLYNEQFF. DNA for the CDR3: TGTGCCAGCAGCCATCCCCCCCGACAGCTCTACAATGAGCAGTTCTTC.

The V and J genes are TRBV27 and TRBJ1-1, with 7 bases fitting TRBD1. Germline loops: CDR1 MNHEY, CDR2 SMNVEV (reference sequence). CDR3 length: 13 amino acids. The V and J ends lost 5 bases and 5 bases, in that order; junction bases with no gene match: 5. CDR3 DNA sequence: TGTGCCAGCAGTCAGGGGGAGAGGACTGAAGCTTTCTTT. Translated, it gives CASSQGERTEAFF.

This chain connects TRBV30 to TRBJ1-6; D uncertain. Per the germline V gene, CDR1 is GTSNPN and CDR2 is SVGIG (reference sequence). Between the trimmed V and J ends, which lost 0 bases and 7 bases, there was a span of 4 bases. The CDR3 extends over 12 amino acids. Here the CDR3 DNA reads TGTGCCTGGAGTGTACAGAATTCACCCCTCCACTTT. It specifies CAWSVQNSPLHF.

This rearrangement joins TRBV6-6 to TRBJ1-1, with D perhaps TRBD1 (5 bases). This CDR3 is built from 13 residues. With 6 bases removed from V and 7 bases from J, the gap between germline ends came to 15 bases. From germline, CDR1 is MNHNY and CDR2 SVGAGI (reference sequence). CDR3 nucleotide sequence: TGTGCCAGCAGCCTTACCGGGGGTTATGAAGCTTTCTTT. It codes for CASSLTGGYEAFF.

The chain couples TRBV3-1 (or the pseudogene TRBV3-2) to TRBJ1-1; D remains ambiguous. This CDR3 spans 15 amino acids. Germline V gene sequence: CDR1 LGHDT, CDR2 YNNKEL (reference sequence). Trimming took off 0 bases at V and 5 bases at J, with 13 bases between the two ends. Here the CDR3 reads CASSQDLGGKTEAFF. The CDR3 coding sequence is TGTGCCAGCAGCCAAGATTTGGGAGGGAAAACTGAAGCTTTCTTT.

This chain uses TRBV6-2 or TRBV6-3 with TRBJ1-2, with 7 bases matching TRBD1. The germline V gene encodes CDR1 MNHEY and CDR2 SVGEGT. With 5 bases clipped from V and 2 bases from J, the junction kept 5 bases outside the gene matches. CDR3 size: 14 residues. The CDR3 coding sequence is TGTGCCAGCAGTAGGGACAGTAACAACTATGGCTACACCTTC. The encoded protein is CASSRDSNNYGYTF.

The chain has TRBV6-5 and TRBJ1-6; the D gene is possibly TRBD1 (5 bases). The CDR3 length is 14 residues. The germline V gene encodes CDR1 MNHEY and CDR2 SVGAGI. Between the trimmed V and J ends, which lost 2 bases and 7 bases, there was a span of 9 bases. The DNA of the CDR3 is TGTGCCAGCAGTTACGCAGGGCCCAATTCACCCCTCCACTTT. This codes for CASSYAGPNSPLHF.

V gene TRBV12-3 or TRBV12-4 combines with J gene TRBJ1-2, with TRBD1 as a possible D gene (6 bases). V lost 3 bases to trimming and J lost 8 bases, with 13 bases between them. The CDR3 is made up of 13 amino acids. For the CDR3, the DNA is TGTGCCAGCAGTTTTAACACAGGGCGGGGCTACACCTTC. This encodes CASSFNTGRGYTF.

The chain has TRBV28 and TRBJ1-5; D may be TRBD1 (5 bases). The germline CDR1 and CDR2 sequences are MDHEN and SYDVKM. Trimming cost V 6 bases and J 1 base, with 19 bases left between them. This CDR3 is built from 17 residues. The CDR3 DNA sequence: TGTGCCAGCAGGACACGGTCAGGGCCGGAGAGCAATCAGCCCCAGCATTTT. Amino acid sequence: CASRTRSGPESNQPQHF.

V and J are TRBV27 and TRBJ1-5, with 11 bases matching TRBD1. V lost 6 bases, J lost 6 bases, and 7 bases stayed unmatched. The CDR3 is made up of 15 amino acids. Germline assignment: CDR1 MNHEY and CDR2 SMNVEV (reference sequence). The CDR3 is CASRTGTGGFQPQHF. In nucleotides, the CDR3 is TGTGCCAGCAGAACGGGGACAGGGGGATTTCAGCCCCAGCATTTT.

This clone was recorded once. The chain links TRBV14 to TRBJ2-7, with a possible D match to TRBD1 (6 bases). CDR1 SGHDN and CDR2 FVKESK come from the germline V gene. V was pared by 2 bases and J by 6 bases, with 11 bases between. CDR3 length: 13 amino acids. DNA for the CDR3: TGTGCCAGCAGCCAAAACAGGGAAGGCGAGCAGTACTTC. Residues: CASSQNREGEQYF.

This chain joins TRBV30 and TRBJ1-2; 7 bases are a match to TRBD1. Germline values: CDR1 GTSNPN, CDR2 SVGIG (reference sequence). With 0 bases clipped from V and 8 bases from J, the junction kept 9 bases outside the gene matches. The CDR3 sequence is 14 residues long. In DNA, the CDR3 is TGTGCCTGGAGTGTGACAGGGACCGTAAGGGGCTACACCTTC. Translated: CAWSVTGTVRGYTF. The full variable domain, in which reference TRBV30 and TRBJ1-2 provide the parts outside the CDR3, is SQTIHQWPATLVQPVGSPLSLECTVEGTSNPNLYWYRQAAGRGLQLLFYSVGIGQISSEVPQNLSASRPQDRQFILSSKKLLLSDSGFYLCAWSVTGTVRGYTFGSGTRLTVV.